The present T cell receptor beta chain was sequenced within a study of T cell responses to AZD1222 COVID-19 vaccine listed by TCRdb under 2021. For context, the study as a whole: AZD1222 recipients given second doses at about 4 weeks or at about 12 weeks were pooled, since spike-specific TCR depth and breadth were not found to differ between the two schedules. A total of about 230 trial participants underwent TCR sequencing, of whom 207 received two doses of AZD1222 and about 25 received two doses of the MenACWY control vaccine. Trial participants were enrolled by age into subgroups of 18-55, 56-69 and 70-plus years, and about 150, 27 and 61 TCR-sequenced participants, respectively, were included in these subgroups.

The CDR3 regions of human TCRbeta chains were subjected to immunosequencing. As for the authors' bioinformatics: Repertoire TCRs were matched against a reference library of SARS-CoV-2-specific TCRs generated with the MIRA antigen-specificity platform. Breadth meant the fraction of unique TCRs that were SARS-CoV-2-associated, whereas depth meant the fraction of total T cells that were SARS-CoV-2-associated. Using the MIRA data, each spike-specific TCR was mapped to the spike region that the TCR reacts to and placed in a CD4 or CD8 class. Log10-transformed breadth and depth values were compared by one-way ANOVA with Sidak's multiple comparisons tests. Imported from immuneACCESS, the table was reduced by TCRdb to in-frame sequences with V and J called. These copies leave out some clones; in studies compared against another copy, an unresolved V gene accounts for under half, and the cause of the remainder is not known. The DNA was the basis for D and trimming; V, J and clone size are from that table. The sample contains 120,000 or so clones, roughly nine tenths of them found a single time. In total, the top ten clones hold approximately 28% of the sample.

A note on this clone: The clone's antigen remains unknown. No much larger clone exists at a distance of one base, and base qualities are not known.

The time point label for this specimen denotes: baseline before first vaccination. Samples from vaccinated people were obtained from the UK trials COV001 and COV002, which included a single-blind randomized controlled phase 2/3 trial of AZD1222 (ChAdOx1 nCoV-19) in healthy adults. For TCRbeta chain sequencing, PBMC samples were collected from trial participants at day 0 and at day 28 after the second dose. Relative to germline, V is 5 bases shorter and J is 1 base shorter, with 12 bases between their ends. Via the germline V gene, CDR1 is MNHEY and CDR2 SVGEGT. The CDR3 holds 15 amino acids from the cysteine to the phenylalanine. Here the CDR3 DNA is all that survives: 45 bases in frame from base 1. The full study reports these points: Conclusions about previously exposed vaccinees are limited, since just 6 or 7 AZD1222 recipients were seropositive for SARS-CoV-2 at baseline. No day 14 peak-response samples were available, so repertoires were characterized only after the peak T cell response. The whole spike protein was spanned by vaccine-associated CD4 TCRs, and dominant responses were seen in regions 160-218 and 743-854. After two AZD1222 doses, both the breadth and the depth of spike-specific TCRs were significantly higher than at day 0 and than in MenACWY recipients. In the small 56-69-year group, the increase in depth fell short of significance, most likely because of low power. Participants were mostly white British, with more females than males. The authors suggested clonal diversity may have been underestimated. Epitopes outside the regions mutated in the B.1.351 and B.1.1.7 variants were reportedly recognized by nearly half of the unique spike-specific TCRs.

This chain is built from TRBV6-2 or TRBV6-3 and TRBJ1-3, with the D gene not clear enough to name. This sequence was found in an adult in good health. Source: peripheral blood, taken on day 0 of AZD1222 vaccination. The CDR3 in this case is CASSRVLGSGNTIYF. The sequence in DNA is TGTGCCAGCAGTCGCGTGTTAGGATCTGGAAACACCATATATTTT.